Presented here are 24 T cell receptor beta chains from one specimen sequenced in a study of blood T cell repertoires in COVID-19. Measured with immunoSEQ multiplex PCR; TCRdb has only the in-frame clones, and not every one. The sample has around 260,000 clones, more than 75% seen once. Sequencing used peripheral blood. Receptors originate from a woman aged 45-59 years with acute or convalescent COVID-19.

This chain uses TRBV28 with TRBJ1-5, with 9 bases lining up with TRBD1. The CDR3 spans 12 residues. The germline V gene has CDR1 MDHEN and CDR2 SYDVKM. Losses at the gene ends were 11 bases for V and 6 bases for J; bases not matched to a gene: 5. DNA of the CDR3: TGTGCCGCACAGGGGGCAGGTCAGCCCCAGCATTTT. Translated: CAAQGAGQPQHF.

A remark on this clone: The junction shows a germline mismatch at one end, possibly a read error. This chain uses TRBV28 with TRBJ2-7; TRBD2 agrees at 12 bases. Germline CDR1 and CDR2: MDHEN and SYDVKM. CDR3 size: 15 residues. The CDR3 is CASAPAPLAGGPGDF. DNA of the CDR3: TGTGCCAGCGCCCCGGCCCCTCTAGCGGGAGGGCCGGGGGACTTC.

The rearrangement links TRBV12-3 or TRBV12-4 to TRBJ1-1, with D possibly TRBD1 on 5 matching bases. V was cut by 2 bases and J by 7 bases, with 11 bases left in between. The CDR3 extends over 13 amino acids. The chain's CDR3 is CASSLRTGLEAFF. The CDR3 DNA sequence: TGTGCCAGCAGTTTACGGACGGGACTTGAAGCTTTCTTT.

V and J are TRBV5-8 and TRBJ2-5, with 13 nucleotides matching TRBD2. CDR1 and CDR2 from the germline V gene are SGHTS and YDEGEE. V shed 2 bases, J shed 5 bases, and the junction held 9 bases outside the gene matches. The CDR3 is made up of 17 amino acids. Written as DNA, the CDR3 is TGTGCCAGCAGCTTAGGGACTAGCGGGACCGGGAGGGAGACCCAGTACTTC. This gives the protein CASSLGTSGTGRETQYF.

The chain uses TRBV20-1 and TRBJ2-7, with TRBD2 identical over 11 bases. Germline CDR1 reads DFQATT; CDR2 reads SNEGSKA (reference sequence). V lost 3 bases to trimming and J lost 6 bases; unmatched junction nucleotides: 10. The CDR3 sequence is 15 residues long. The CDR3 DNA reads TGCAGTGCTAGTGAGGGCTTACTAGCGGGAGCCGAGCAGTACTTC. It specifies CSASEGLLAGAEQYF.

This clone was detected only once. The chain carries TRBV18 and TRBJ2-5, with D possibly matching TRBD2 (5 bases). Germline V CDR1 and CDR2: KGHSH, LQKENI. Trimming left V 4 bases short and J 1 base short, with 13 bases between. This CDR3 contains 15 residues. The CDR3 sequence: CASSQSRAPQETQYF. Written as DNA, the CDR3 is TGTGCCAGCTCACAATCGCGGGCGCCCCAAGAGACCCAGTACTTC.

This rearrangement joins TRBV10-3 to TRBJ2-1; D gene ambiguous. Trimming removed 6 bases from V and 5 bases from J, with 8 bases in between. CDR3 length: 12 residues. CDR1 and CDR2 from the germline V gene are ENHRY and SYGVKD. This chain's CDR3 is CAISLPDNEQFF. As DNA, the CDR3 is TGTGCCATCAGCCTCCCCGACAATGAGCAGTTCTTC.

As DNA, the CDR3 is TGTGCCAGCAACGACAGGGGGCTAAGCAATCAGCCCCAGCATTTT. Translating gives CASNDRGLSNQPQHF. This rearrangement joins TRBV6-1 to TRBJ1-5; 10 bases fit TRBD1. V lost 7 bases to trimming and J lost 1 base; unmatched junction nucleotides: 4. In germline, CDR1 is MNHNS, CDR2 SASEGT. The CDR3 totals 15 residues.

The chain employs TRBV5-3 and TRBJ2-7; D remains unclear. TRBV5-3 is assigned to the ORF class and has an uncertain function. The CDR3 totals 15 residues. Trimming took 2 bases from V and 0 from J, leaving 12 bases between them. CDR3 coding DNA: TGTGCCAGAAGCTTAACGTGTTTTAGCTCCTACGAGCAGTACTTC. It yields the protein CARSLTCFSSYEQYF.

The chain's CDR3 is CAWSPAGLSGNTIYF. In DNA form, the CDR3 reads TGTGCCTGGAGTCCGGCGGGGCTCTCTGGAAACACCATATATTTT. The V and J genes are TRBV30 and TRBJ1-3; tentatively, D is TRBD1 (5 bases). The V and J ends lost 2 bases and 0 bases respectively, with 11 bases between them. Per germline, CDR1 GTSNPN and CDR2 SVGIG (reference sequence). This CDR3 region has 15 residues.

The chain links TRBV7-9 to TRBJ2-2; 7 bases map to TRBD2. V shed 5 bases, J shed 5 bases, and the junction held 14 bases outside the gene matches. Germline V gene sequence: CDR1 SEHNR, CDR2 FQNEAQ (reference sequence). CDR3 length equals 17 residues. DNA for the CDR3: TGTGCCAGCAGCCGTCTGTCGGGAGGACGGGTTACCGGGGAGCTGTTTTTT. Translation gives CASSRLSGGRVTGELFF.

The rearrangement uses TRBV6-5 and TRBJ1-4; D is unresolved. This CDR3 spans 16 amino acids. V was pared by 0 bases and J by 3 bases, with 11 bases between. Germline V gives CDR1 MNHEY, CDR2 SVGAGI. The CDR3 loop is CASSYSRGWANEKLFF. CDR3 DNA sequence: TGTGCCAGCAGTTACTCGCGGGGATGGGCTAATGAAAAACTGTTTTTT.

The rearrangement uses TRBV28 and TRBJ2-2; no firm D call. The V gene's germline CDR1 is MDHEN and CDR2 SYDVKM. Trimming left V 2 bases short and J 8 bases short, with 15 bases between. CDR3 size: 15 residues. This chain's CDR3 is CASSLHGAMTGELFF. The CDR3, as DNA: TGTGCCAGCAGTTTACACGGCGCAATGACTGGGGAGCTGTTTTTT.

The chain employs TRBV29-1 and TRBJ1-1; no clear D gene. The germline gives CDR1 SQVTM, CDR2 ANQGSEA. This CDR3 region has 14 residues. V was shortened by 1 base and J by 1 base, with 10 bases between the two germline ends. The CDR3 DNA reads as TGCAGCGTTGAAGGCGTCTTCTCGAACACTGAAGCTTTCTTT. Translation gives CSVEGVFSNTEAFF. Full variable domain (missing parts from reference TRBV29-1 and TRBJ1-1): SAVISQKPSRDICQRGTSLTIQCQVDSQVTMMFWYRQQPGQSLTLIATANQGSEATYESGFVIDKFPISRPNLTFSTLTVSNMSPEDSSIYLCSVEGVFSNTEAFFGQGTRLTVV.

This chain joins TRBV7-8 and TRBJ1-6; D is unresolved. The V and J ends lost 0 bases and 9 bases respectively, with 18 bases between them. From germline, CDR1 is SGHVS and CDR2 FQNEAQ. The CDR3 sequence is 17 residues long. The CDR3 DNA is TGTGCCAGCAGCTTAGCGGCTGGCTCTTCGGGGATTTCACCCCTCCACTTT. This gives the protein CASSLAAGSSGISPLHF.

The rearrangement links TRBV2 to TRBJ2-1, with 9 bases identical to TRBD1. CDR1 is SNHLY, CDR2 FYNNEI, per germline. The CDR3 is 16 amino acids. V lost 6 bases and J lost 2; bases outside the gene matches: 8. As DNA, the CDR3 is TGTGCCAGCAGGGGGACAGGGAAGATGACCTACAATGAGCAGTTCTTC. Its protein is CASRGTGKMTYNEQFF.

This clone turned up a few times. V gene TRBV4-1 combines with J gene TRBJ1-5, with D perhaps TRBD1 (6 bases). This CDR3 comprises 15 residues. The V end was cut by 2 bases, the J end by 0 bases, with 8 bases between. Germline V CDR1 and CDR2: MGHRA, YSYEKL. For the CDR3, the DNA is TGCGCCAGCAGCCAACACAGGGATAGCAATCAGCCCCAGCATTTT. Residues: CASSQHRDSNQPQHF.

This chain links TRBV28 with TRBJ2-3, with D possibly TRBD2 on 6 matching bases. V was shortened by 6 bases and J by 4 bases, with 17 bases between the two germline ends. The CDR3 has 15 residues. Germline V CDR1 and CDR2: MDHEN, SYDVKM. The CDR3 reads CASRSVRERSDTQYF. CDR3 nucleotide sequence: TGTGCCAGCAGAAGTGTCCGGGAGAGGTCAGATACGCAGTATTTT.

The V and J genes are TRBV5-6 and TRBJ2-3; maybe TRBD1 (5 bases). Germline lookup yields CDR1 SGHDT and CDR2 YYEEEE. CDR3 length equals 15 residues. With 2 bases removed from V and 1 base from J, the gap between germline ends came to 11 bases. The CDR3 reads CASSLKGFGTDTQYF. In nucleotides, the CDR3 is TGTGCCAGCAGCTTAAAGGGGTTTGGCACAGATACGCAGTATTTT.

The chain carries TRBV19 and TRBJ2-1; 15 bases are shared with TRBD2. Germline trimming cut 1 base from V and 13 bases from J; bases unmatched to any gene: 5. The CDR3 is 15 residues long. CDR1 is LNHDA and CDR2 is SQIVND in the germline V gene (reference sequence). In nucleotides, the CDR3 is TGTGCCAGTAGTATAGTGGGACTAGCGGGAGGAAAACAGTTCTTC. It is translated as CASSIVGLAGGKQFF.

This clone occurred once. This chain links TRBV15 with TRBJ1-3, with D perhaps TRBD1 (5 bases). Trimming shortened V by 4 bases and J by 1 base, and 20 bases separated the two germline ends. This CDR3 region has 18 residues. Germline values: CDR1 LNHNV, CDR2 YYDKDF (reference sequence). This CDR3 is CATSTKVGLRVSGNTIYF. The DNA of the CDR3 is TGTGCCACCAGCACTAAAGTTGGGCTCAGGGTTTCTGGAAACACCATATATTTT. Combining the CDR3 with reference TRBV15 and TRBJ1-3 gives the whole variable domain DAMVIQNPRYQVTQFGKPVTLSCSQTLNHNVMYWYQQKSSQAPKLLFHYYDKDFNNEADTPDNFQSRRPNTSFCFLDIRSPGLGDTAMYLCATSTKVGLRVSGNTIYFGEGSWLTVV.

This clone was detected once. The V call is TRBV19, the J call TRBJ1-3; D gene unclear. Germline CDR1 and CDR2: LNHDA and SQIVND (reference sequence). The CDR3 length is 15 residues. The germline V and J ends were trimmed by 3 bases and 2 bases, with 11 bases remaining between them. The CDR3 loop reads CASSISREPGNTIYF. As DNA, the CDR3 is TGTGCCAGTAGTATTTCGAGGGAACCTGGAAACACCATATATTTT.

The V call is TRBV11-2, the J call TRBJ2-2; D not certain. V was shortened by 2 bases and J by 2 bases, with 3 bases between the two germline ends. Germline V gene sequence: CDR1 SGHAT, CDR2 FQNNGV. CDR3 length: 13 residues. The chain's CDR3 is CASSLLNTGELFF. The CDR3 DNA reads TGTGCCAGCAGCTTACTTAACACCGGGGAGCTGTTTTTT.

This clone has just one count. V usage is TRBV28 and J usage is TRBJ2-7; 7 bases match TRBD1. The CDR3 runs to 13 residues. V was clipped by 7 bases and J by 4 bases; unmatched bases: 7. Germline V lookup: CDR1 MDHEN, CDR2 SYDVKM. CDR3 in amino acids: CASNQGVGYEQYF. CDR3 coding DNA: TGTGCCAGCAACCAGGGGGTCGGGTACGAGCAGTACTTC.